This entry features one T cell receptor beta chain sequence. The entry originates in a study of blood T cells in healthy people across ages. With a J-beta primer mix and a sample-barcoded 5' primer, a second PCR ran about 6 to 11 cycles. In TCRdb, the 5' RACE reads were re-called with MiXCR into one record per CDR3 protein. The repertoire includes under 1,100,000 distinct CDR3 sequences, 20% to 25% of them detected once, and about 0.72% sits in the top ten. Donors were systemically healthy Caucasian individuals from Russia aged roughly 6 to 95 years. From germline, CDR1 is SNHLY and CDR2 FYNNEI. The J segment lost 2 bases and the V segment lost 6 bases, leaving 17 bases of the junction unmatched. The CDR3 runs 18 residues. The data were also submitted as part of a second study, on T cells of mothers and their children. This second study says: Related mother-child pairs showed slightly, non-significantly higher overlap than unrelated pairs.

The clonotype comes from a girl aged 2 to 9 in good health. The sequenced material came from blood. V and J are TRBV2 and TRBJ2-3; 7 positions agree with TRBD2. The CDR3 region is CASRNAMAGVQHTDTQYF. The CDR3 nucleotides read TGTGCCAGCAGAAATGCTATGGCGGGAGTTCAACACACAGATACGCAGTATTTT.